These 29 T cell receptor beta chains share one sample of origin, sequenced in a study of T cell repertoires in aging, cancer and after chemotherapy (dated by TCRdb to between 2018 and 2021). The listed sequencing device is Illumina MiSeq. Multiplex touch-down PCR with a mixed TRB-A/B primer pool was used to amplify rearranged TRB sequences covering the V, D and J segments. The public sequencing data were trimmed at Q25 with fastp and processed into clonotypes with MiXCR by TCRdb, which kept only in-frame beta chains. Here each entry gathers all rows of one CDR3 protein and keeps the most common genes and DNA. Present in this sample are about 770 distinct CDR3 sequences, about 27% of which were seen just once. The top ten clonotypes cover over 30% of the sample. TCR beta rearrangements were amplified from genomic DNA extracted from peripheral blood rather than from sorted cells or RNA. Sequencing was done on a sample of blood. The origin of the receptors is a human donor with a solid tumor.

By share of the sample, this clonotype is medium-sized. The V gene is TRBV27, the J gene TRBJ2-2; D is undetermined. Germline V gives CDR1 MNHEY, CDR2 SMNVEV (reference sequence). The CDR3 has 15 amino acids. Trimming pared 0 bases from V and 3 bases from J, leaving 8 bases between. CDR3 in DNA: TGTGCCAGCAGTTTATCGGGCACCCACACCGGGGAGCTGTTTTTT. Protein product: CASSLSGTHTGELFF.

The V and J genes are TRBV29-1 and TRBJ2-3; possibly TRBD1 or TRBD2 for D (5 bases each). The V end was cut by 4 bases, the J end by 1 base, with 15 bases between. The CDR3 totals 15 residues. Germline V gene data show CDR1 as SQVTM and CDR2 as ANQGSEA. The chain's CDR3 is CSVGERGSGTDTQYF. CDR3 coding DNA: TGCAGCGTTGGTGAGAGGGGATCCGGCACAGATACGCAGTATTTT.

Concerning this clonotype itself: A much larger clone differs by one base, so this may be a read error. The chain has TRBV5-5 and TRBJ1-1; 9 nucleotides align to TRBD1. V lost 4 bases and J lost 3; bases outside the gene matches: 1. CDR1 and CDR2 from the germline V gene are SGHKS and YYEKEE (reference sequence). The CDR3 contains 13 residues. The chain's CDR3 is CASSNRGHTEAFF. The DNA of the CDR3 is TGTGCCAGCAGCAACAGGGGGCACACTGAAGCTTTCTTT. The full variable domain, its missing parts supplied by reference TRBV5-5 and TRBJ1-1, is DAGVTQSPTHLIKTRGQQVTLRCSPISGHKSVSWYQQVLGQGPQFIFQYYEKEERGRGNFPDRFSARQFPNYSSELNVNALLLGDSALYLCASSNRGHTEAFFGQGTRLTVV.

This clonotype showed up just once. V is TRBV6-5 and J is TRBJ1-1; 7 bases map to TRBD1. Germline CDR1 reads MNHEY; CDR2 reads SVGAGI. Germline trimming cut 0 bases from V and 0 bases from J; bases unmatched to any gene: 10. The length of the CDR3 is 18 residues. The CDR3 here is CASSYSFSPGQLNTEAFF. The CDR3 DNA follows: TGTGCCAGCAGTTACTCGTTTTCCCCGGGACAGCTGAACACTGAAGCTTTCTTT.

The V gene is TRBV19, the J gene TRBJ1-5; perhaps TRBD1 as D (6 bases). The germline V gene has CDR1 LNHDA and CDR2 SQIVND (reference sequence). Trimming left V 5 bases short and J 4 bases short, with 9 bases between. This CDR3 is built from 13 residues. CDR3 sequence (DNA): TGTGCCAGTAGTGTTGGGACAAATCAGCCCCAGCATTTT. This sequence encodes CASSVGTNQPQHF.

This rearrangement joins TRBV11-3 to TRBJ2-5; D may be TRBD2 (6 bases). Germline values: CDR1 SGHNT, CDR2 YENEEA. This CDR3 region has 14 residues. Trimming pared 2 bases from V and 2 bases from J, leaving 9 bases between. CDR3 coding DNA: TGTGCCAGCAGCTTACCTAGCGATCAAGAGACCCAGTACTTC. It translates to CASSLPSDQETQYF.

The DNA for the CDR3 is TGTGCCAGCAGCTTAGTTGACGGCCGGATTCTCTATGGCTACACCTTC. This sequence encodes CASSLVDGRILYGYTF. The gene calls are TRBV7-2 and TRBJ1-2, with D uncertain. This CDR3 has 16 residues. The ends were cut back, 1 base at V and 4 bases at J, with 16 bases in the middle. CDR1 SGHTA and CDR2 FQGNSA come from the germline V gene.

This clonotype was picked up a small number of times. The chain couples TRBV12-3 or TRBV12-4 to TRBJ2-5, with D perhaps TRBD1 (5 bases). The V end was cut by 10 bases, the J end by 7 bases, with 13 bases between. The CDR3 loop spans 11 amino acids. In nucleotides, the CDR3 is TGTGCCACCACCAAAACAGGGACCCAGTACTTC. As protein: CATTKTGTQYF.

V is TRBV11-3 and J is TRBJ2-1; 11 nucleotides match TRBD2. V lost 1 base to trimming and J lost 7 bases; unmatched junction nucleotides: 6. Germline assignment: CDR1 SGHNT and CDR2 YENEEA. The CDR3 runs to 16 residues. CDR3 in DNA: TGTGCCAGCAGCTTAGGTGGTAGCGGGGGGGGGAATGAGCAGTTCTTC. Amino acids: CASSLGGSGGGNEQFF.

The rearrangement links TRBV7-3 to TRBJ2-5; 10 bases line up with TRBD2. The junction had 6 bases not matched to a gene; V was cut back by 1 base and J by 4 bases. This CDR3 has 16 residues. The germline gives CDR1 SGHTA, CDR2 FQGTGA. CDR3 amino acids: CASSLRASGSLETQYF. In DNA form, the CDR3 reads TGTGCCAGCAGCTTAAGGGCTAGCGGGAGTCTAGAGACCCAGTACTTC.

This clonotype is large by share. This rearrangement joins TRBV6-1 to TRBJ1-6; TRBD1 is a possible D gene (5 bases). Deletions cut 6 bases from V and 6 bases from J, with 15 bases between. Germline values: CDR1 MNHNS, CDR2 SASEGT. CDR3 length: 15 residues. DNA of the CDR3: TGTGCCAGCAGCGGGCCGGGACGATCTAATTCACCCCTCCACTTT. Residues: CASSGPGRSNSPLHF.

This CDR3 reads CASSSGGPANTEAFF. Here the CDR3 DNA reads TGTGCCAGCAGTTCCGGGGGCCCTGCGAACACTGAAGCTTTCTTT. The V and J genes are TRBV12-3 or TRBV12-4 and TRBJ1-1; maybe TRBD1 (6 bases). This CDR3 comprises 15 residues. V was pared by 4 bases and J by 1 base, with 13 bases between.

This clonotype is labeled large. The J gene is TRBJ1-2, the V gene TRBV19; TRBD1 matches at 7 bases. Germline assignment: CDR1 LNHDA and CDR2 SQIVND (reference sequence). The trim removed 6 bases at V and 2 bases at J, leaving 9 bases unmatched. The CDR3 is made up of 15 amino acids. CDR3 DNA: TGTGCCAGTAGCTTCCCTGGACAGGTCAACTATGGCTACACCTTC. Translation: CASSFPGQVNYGYTF.

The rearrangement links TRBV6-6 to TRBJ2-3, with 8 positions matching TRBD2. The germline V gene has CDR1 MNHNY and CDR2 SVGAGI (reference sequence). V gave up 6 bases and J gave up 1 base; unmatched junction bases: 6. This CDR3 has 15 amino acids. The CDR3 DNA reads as TGTGCCAGCAGCCCGGGGGGGCCGGGCACAGATACGCAGTATTTT. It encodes CASSPGGPGTDTQYF.

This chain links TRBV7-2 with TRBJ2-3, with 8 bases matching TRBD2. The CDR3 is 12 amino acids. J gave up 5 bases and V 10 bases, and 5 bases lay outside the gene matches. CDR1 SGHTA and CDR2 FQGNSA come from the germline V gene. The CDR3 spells CATRGGIDTQYF. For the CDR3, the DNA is TGTGCCACCCGGGGGGGCATAGATACGCAGTATTTT.

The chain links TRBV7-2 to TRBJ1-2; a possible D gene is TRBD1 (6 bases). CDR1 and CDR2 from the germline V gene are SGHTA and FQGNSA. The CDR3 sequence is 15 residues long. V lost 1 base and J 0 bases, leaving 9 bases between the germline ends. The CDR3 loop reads CASSLGDKANYGYTF. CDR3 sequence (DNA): TGTGCCAGCAGCTTAGGGGACAAAGCTAACTATGGCTACACCTTC.

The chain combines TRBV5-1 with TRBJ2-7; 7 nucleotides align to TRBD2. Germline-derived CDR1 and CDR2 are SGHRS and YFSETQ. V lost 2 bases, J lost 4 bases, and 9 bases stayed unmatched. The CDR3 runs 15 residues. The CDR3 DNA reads TGCGCCAGCAGCTTCGGGGAGGGTCGGGGTTACGAGCAGTACTTC. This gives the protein CASSFGEGRGYEQYF.

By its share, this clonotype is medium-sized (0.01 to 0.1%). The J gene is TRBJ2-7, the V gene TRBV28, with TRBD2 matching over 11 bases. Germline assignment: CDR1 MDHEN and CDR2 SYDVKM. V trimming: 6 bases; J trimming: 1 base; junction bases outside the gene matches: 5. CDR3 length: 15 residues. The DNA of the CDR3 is TGTGCCAGCAGCCGCGGGACTAGCGGTTCCTACGAGCAGTACTTC. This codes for CASSRGTSGSYEQYF.

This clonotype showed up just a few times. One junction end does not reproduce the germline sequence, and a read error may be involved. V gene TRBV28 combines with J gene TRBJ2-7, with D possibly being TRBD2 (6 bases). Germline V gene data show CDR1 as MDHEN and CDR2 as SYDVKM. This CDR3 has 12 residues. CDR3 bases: TGTGCCAGCACCGGACTACCAATCGAGCCGTACTTC. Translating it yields CASTGLPIEPYF.

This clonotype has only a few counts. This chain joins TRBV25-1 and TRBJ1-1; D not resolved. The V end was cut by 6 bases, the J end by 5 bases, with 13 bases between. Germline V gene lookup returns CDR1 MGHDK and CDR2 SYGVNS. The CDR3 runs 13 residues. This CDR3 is CASRETGMTEAFF. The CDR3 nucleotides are TGTGCCAGCAGGGAGACTGGGATGACTGAAGCTTTCTTT. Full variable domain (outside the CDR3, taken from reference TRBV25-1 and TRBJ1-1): EADIYQTPRYLVIGTGKKITLECSQTMGHDKMYWYQQDPGMELHLIHYSYGVNSTEKGDLSSESTVSRIRTEHFPLTLESARPSHTSQYLCASRETGMTEAFFGQGTRLTVV.

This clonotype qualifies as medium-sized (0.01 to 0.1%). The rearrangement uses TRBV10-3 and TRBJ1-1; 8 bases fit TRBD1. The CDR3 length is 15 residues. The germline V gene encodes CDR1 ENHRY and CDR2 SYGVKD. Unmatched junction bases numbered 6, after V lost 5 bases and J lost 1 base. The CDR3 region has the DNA TGTGCCATCAGTCAAGGACAGGGACAGAACACTGAAGCTTTCTTT. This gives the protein CAISQGQGQNTEAFF.

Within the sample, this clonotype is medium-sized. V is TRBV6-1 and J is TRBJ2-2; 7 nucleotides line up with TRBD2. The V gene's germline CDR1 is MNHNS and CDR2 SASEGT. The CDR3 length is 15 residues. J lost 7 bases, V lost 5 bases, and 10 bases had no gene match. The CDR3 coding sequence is TGTGCCAGCAGTCCTAGCGGACCTCGGGGCGGGGAGCTGTTTTTT. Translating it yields CASSPSGPRGGELFF.

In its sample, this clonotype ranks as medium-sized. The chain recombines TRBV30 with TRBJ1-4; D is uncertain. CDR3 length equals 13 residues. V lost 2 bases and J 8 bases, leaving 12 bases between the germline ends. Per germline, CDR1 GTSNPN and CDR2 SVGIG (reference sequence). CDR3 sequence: CAWSPGTREKLFF. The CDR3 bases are TGTGCCTGGAGTCCCGGTACTCGAGAAAAACTGTTTTTT.

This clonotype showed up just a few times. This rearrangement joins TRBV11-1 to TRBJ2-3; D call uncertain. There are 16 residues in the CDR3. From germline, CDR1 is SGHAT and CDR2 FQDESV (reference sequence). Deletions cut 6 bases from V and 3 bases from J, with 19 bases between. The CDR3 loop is CASRKDGGTWTDTQYF. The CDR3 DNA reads TGTGCCAGCAGAAAAGATGGTGGCACCTGGACAGATACGCAGTATTTT.

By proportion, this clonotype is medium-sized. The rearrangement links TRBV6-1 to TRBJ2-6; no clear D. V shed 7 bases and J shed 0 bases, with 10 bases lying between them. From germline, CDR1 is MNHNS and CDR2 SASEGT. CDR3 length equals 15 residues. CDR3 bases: TGTGCCAGCAAGACCCCCCGCTCTGGGGCCAACGTCCTGACTTTC. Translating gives CASKTPRSGANVLTF.

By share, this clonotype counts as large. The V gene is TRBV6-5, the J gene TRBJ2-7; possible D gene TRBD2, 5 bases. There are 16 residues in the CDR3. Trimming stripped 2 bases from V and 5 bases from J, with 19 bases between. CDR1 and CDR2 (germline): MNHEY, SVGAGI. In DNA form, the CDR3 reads TGTGCCAGCAGTTACCTCTCCGGGGAGCGGCCAAACGAGCAGTACTTC. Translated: CASSYLSGERPNEQYF.

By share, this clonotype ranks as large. DNA for the CDR3: TGCAGCGCCGGTTCGAGGAGCTCCTACGAGCAGTACTTC. It yields the protein CSAGSRSSYEQYF. J is TRBJ2-7 and V is TRBV29-1; D call uncertain. The V gene's germline CDR1 is SQVTM and CDR2 ANQGSEA. V lost 7 bases and J 0 bases, leaving 13 bases between the germline ends. The CDR3 covers 13 residues.

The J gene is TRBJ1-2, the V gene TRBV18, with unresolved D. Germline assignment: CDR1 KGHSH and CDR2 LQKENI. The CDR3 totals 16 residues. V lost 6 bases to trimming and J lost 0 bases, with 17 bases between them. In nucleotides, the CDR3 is TGTGCCAGCTCTCCAGAGGCGGTGACAACTAACTATGGCTACACCTTC. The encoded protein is CASSPEAVTTNYGYTF.

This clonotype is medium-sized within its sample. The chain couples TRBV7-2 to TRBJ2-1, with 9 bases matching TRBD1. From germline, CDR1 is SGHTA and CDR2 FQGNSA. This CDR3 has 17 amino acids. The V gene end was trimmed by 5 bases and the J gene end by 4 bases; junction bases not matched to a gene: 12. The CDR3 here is CASSRNAGTGRYNEQFF. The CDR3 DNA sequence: TGTGCCAGCAGCCGCAATGCCGGGACAGGGAGATACAATGAGCAGTTCTTC.